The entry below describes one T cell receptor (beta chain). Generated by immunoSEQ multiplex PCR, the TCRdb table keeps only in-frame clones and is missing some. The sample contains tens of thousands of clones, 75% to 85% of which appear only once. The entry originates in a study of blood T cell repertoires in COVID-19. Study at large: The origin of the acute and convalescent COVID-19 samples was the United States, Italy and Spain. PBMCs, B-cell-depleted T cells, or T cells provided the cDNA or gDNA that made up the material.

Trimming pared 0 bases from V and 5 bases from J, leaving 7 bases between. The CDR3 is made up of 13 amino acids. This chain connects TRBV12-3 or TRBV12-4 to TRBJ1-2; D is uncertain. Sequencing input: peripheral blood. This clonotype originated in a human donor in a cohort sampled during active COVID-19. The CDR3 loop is CASSLAHQYGYTF. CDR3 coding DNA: TGTGCCAGCAGTTTAGCTCACCAGTATGGCTACACCTTC.